The 4 T cell receptor beta chains below were found in one sample sequenced in a study of T cell clones after liver transplantation. Libraries were prepared by immunoSEQ multiplex PCR; TCRdb keeps only in-frame clonotypes and omits some of them. The sample shows just over 60,000 clones, 65% to 75% of them seen only once. The sample consisted of CD4+ T cells from blood, taken before liver transplant. These TCRs come from a human donor who received a liver transplant.

The chain has TRBV5-6 and TRBJ2-2; 9 nucleotides match TRBD1. Germline V gene lookup returns CDR1 SGHDT and CDR2 YYEEEE. V gave up 0 bases and J gave up 1 base; unmatched junction bases: 4. The CDR3 sequence is 17 residues long. This chain's CDR3 is CASSLDRGLWNTGELFF. The CDR3 DNA reads TGTGCCAGCAGCTTGGACAGGGGGCTCTGGAACACCGGGGAGCTGTTTTTT.

The sample holds a few counts of this clone. The chain links TRBV20-1 to TRBJ1-4, with D maybe TRBD1 (5 bases). The CDR3 has 11 amino acids. The ends were cut back, 0 bases at V and 16 bases at J, with 12 bases in the middle. Germline CDR1 reads DFQATT; CDR2 reads SNEGSKA (reference sequence). CDR3 residues: CSAREGGEGFF. The CDR3 coding sequence is TGCAGTGCTAGAGAAGGAGGGGAGGGGTTTTTT.

The CDR3 spells CASSPPTREGGYTF. CDR3 DNA: TGTGCCAGCTCACCACCAACGAGGGAAGGAGGCTACACCTTC. The chain joins TRBV18 to TRBJ1-2, with no clear D. The germline V gene encodes CDR1 KGHSH and CDR2 LQKENI. The CDR3 is 14 amino acids. V lost 0 bases and J lost 8, with 13 bases in between.

The genes are TRBV5-4 and TRBJ1-2; 7 bases are shared with TRBD1. CDR3 length: 17 residues. Losses at the gene ends were 0 bases for V and 0 bases for J; bases not matched to a gene: 8. Germline CDR1 reads SGHNT; CDR2 reads YYREEE (reference sequence). The CDR3 DNA sequence: TGTGCCAGCAGCTTGGGGGACAGTTATACACCTAACTATGGCTACACCTTC. Residues: CASSLGDSYTPNYGYTF.